The rows below give T cell receptor beta chains drawn from one sample of a study of cytomegalovirus exposure and HLA in healthy donors. Method: immunoSEQ multiplex PCR; TCRdb's copy keeps in-frame clones and lacks some. There are some 51,000 clones in the sample; 55% to 85% occur only once, and under 45% lies in the top ten. Sample: PBMCs. These receptors were collected from a man aged 35-49 years in good health and CMV-seropositive. Each CDR3 is given with its conserved first and last residue. D genes are given only for firm matches. Clone size is given for some rows only: seen once, a few or many times, or a class if the clone is expanded.

j_gene: TRBJ2-1; abundance: NA; v_gene: TRBV29-1; d_gene: TRBD1; CDR3nt: TGCAGCGTAGCGAGACAGGGGGGCAATGAGCAGTTCTTC; CDR3aa: CSVARQGGNEQFF
j_gene: TRBJ2-3; abundance: few; v_gene: TRBV10-1; d_gene: TRBD2; CDR3nt: TGCGCCAGCGGGACTAGCGGTACGCAGTATTTT; CDR3aa: CASGTSGTQYF
j_gene: TRBJ2-3; abundance: NA; v_gene: TRBV30; d_gene: TRBD2; CDR3nt: TGTGCCTGGAGTTCAGCGGGGGGTGAGGATACGCAGTATTTT; CDR3aa: CAWSSAGGEDTQYF
j_gene: TRBJ2-3; abundance: few; v_gene: TRBV9; d_gene: TRBD2; CDR3nt: TGTGCCAGCAGCGTAGGATCTAGCGGGACCTCAGATACGCAGTATTTT; CDR3aa: CASSVGSSGTSDTQYF
j_gene: TRBJ2-5; abundance: NA; v_gene: TRBV6-1; d_gene: TRBD2; CDR3nt: TGTGCCAGCAGTGGCCAGCGGGGGTTACAAGAGACCCAGTACTTC; CDR3aa: CASSGQRGLQETQYF
j_gene: TRBJ2-2; abundance: NA; v_gene: TRBV5-1; d_gene: NA; CDR3nt: TGCGCCAGCAGCTTGGCCACTAGCATGGCCGGGGAGCTGTTTTTT; CDR3aa: CASSLATSMAGELFF
j_gene: TRBJ2-5; abundance: few; v_gene: TRBV5-6; d_gene: TRBD2; CDR3nt: TGTGCCAGCAGCTTGGCTAGCGGGGGGATAGAGACCCAGTACTTC; CDR3aa: CASSLASGGIETQYF
j_gene: TRBJ1-2; abundance: NA; v_gene: TRBV27; d_gene: TRBD1; CDR3nt: TGTGCCAGCAGTCCGAGACAGGGCCACTATGGCTACACCTTC; CDR3aa: CASSPRQGHYGYTF
j_gene: TRBJ1-5; abundance: NA; v_gene: TRBV2; d_gene: NA; CDR3nt: TGTGCCAGCGGGGAGGGTTTTAGACAGCCCCAGCATTTT; CDR3aa: CASGEGFRQPQHF
j_gene: TRBJ2-7; abundance: NA; v_gene: TRBV5-1; d_gene: TRBD2; CDR3nt: TGCGCCAGCAGCTTCCTAGCGGGGGGCAGCTCCTACGAGCAGTACTTC; CDR3aa: CASSFLAGGSSYEQYF
j_gene: TRBJ1-1; abundance: NA; v_gene: TRBV7-9; d_gene: NA; CDR3nt: TGTGCCAGCAGCTTAGCCCTAAACACTGAAGCTTTCTTT; CDR3aa: CASSLALNTEAFF
j_gene: TRBJ2-7; abundance: NA; v_gene: TRBV7-2; d_gene: NA; CDR3nt: TGTGCCAGCAGCCCGCGAGGGTCCTACGAGCAGTACTTC; CDR3aa: CASSPRGSYEQYF
j_gene: TRBJ2-7; abundance: NA; v_gene: TRBV6-1; d_gene: NA; CDR3nt: TGTGCCAGCAGTGAGGGACTGCTGGAACAACTCACTAACGAGCAGTACTTC; CDR3aa: CASSEGLLEQLTNEQYF
j_gene: TRBJ1-1; abundance: once; v_gene: TRBV27; d_gene: TRBD1; CDR3nt: TGTGCCAGCAGTTCGACAGGGTACGACACTGAAGCTTTCTTT; CDR3aa: CASSSTGYDTEAFF
j_gene: TRBJ1-1; abundance: NA; v_gene: TRBV13; d_gene: TRBD1; CDR3nt: TGTGCCAGCAGCTACCGGACAGGGGGCGCCCCGGGGACTGAAGCTTTCTTT; CDR3aa: CASSYRTGGAPGTEAFF
j_gene: TRBJ1-2; abundance: once; v_gene: TRBV18; d_gene: NA; CDR3nt: TGTGCCAGCTCACACGGGACACCTCTGTATGGCTACACCTTC; CDR3aa: CASSHGTPLYGYTF
j_gene: TRBJ2-5; abundance: once; v_gene: TRBV7-2; d_gene: TRBD2; CDR3nt: TGTGCCAGCAGCCGCGGGGGGGGTCTGGAGACCCAGTACTTC; CDR3aa: CASSRGGGLETQYF
j_gene: TRBJ1-4; abundance: NA; v_gene: TRBV6-5; d_gene: NA; CDR3nt: TGTGCCAGCAGTTTGGGGGGAATAGGAACTAATGAAAAACTGTTTTTT; CDR3aa: CASSLGGIGTNEKLFF
j_gene: TRBJ2-7; abundance: NA; v_gene: TRBV4-1; d_gene: TRBD1; CDR3nt: TGCGCCAGCAGCCAAGAATCCAGACAGGGGATTGGCTACGAGCAGTACTTC; CDR3aa: CASSQESRQGIGYEQYF
j_gene: TRBJ2-3; abundance: once; v_gene: TRBV6-4; d_gene: NA; CDR3nt: TGTGCCAGCAGTGAGGGCCTTGGGGCGCCAGATACGCAGTATTTT; CDR3aa: CASSEGLGAPDTQYF
j_gene: TRBJ1-6; abundance: once; v_gene: TRBV7-2; d_gene: NA; CDR3nt: TGTGCCAGCAGCTTCAGGGATTCACCCCTCCACTTT; CDR3aa: CASSFRDSPLHF
j_gene: TRBJ2-7; abundance: NA; v_gene: TRBV29-1; d_gene: TRBD1; CDR3nt: TGCAGCGTTGAAGGTCGGGACAGAGCACAGCGTTTC; CDR3aa: CSVEGRDRAQRF
j_gene: TRBJ1-2; abundance: NA; v_gene: TRBV7-8; d_gene: TRBD1; CDR3nt: TGTGCCAGCAGCTTAACGTTGGGACAGGGGAACTATGGCTACACCTTC; CDR3aa: CASSLTLGQGNYGYTF
j_gene: TRBJ1-1; abundance: once; v_gene: TRBV6-5; d_gene: TRBD1; CDR3nt: TGTGCCAGCAGTTACCGGGACAGGGCTCCGGGGGCTTTCTTT; CDR3aa: CASSYRDRAPGAFF
j_gene: TRBJ2-3; abundance: NA; v_gene: TRBV7-8; d_gene: NA; CDR3nt: TGTGCCAGCAGCTTAGTCCGGGATACGCAGTATTTT; CDR3aa: CASSLVRDTQYF
j_gene: TRBJ2-1; abundance: NA; v_gene: TRBV19; d_gene: TRBD2; CDR3nt: TGTGCCAGTAGCACTAGCGGGGGTTACTCCTACAATGAGCAGTTCTTC; CDR3aa: CASSTSGGYSYNEQFF
j_gene: TRBJ1-2; abundance: NA; v_gene: TRBV19; d_gene: TRBD1; CDR3nt: TGTGCCAGTAGTATAGCAACAGGGGGCTATGGCTACACCTTC; CDR3aa: CASSIATGGYGYTF